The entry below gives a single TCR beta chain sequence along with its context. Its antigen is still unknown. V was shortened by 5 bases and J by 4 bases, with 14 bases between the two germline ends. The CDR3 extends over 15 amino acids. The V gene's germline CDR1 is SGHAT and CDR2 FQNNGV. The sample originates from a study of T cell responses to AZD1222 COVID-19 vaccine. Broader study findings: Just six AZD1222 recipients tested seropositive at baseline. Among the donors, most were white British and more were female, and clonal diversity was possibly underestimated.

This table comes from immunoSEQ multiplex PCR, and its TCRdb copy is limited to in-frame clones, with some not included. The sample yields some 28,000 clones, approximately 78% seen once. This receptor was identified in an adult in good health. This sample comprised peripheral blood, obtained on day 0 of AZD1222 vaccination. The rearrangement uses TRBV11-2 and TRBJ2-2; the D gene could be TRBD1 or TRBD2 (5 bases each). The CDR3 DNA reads TGTGCCAGCAGCCTAGCTCCAGGGACCACCGGGGAGCTGTTTTTT. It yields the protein CASSLAPGTTGELFF.